A single sample gave rise to the 12 T cell receptor beta chains below, sequenced in a study of metastatic and nonmetastatic thyroid tumors. Thyroid surgery was performed in patients who had received no treatment beforehand. TCRdb reprocessed the PCR reads via MiXCR. This repertoire shows about 38,000 clones, over 40% found once; its top ten account for 24%. The material sequenced was tumor tissue. The receptors originated from a male donor with papillary thyroid cancer or a benign thyroid nodule (not recorded which). Some clones in this sample may be carry-over from other donors' samples.

The CDR3 reads CASSNTGTEVFGNQPQHF. The CDR3, as DNA: TGTGCCAGCAGTAACACCGGGACCGAGGTTTTTGGCAATCAGCCCCAGCATTTT. The genes are TRBV6-2 or TRBV6-3 and TRBJ1-5; tentatively, D is TRBD1 (5 bases). V shed 5 bases and J shed 2 bases, with 22 bases lying between them. Germline CDR1 reads MNHEY; CDR2 reads SVGEGT. This CDR3 is built from 18 residues.

For this clone: At one of its ends the junction is not consistent with the germline gene, which may arise from a read error. The chain uses TRBV30 and TRBJ1-6; 7 nucleotides agree with TRBD1. The germline gives CDR1 GTSNPN, CDR2 SVGIG (reference sequence). This CDR3 is 14 amino acids long. The CDR3 protein is CALSRLRGRSPLHF. Here the CDR3 DNA reads TGTGCCTTGAGTCGCCTGAGGGGGCGGTCACCCCTCCACTTT.

This clone was seen at least ten times. The chain couples TRBV20-1 to TRBJ2-7, with 7 bases aligning to TRBD2. This CDR3 has 13 residues. Trimming at V came to 3 bases and at J to 3 bases, leaving 5 bases not matched to a gene. Germline values: CDR1 DFQATT, CDR2 SNEGSKA (reference sequence). Here the CDR3 DNA reads TGCAGTGCTAGTCGGACTAGTCACTACGAGCAGTACTTC. Its translation: CSASRTSHYEQYF.

The chain joins TRBV5-4 to TRBJ2-7; D not certain. Germline V CDR1 and CDR2: SGHNT, YYREEE (reference sequence). The CDR3 is 13 residues long. V was pared by 0 bases and J by 3 bases, with 7 bases between. The CDR3 here is CASSLDHFYEQYF. The CDR3 DNA follows: TGTGCCAGCAGCTTGGACCACTTCTACGAGCAGTACTTC.

The rearrangement links TRBV5-1 to TRBJ1-2, with D tentatively TRBD1 (6 bases). The CDR3 consists of 14 residues. Trimming pared 0 bases from V and 6 bases from J, leaving 12 bases between. Germline loops: CDR1 SGHRS, CDR2 YFSETQ. The CDR3 coding sequence is TGCGCCAGCAGCTTGGTCCTACAGGGCGATGGCTACACCTTC. Its protein is CASSLVLQGDGYTF.

The genes are TRBV11-2 and TRBJ2-3; D unresolved. V shed 5 bases and J shed 0 bases, with 9 bases lying between them. CDR3 size: 14 residues. Germline CDR1 and CDR2: SGHAT and FQNNGV. CDR3 nucleotides: TGTGCCAGCAGCCCCGGGTCCAGCACAGATACGCAGTATTTT. Amino acid sequence: CASSPGSSTDTQYF.

The chain employs TRBV4-3 and TRBJ2-7, with TRBD2 identical over 15 bases. This CDR3 has 18 amino acids. Germline CDR1 LGHNA, CDR2 YSLEER. The V gene end was trimmed by 5 bases and the J gene end by 5 bases; junction bases not matched to a gene: 13. DNA for the CDR3: TGCGCCAGCAGCGAAGGACTAGCGGGAGGGCCGGGAACGCACGAGCAGTACTTC. Translated, it gives CASSEGLAGGPGTHEQYF.

The V call is TRBV5-1, the J call TRBJ1-5, with D possibly TRBD1 on 5 matching bases. V lost 4 bases and J 4 bases, leaving 12 bases between the germline ends. This CDR3 has 14 amino acids. The V gene's germline CDR1 is SGHRS and CDR2 YFSETQ. The CDR3 is CASSPGTQNQPQHF. The CDR3 DNA sequence: TGCGCCAGCAGCCCCGGGACTCAAAATCAGCCCCAGCATTTT.

This rearrangement joins TRBV20-1 to TRBJ2-2, with TRBD1 matching over 8 bases. The germline gives CDR1 DFQATT, CDR2 SNEGSKA (reference sequence). J was trimmed by 2 bases and V by 6 bases; bases with no gene match: 8. The CDR3 loop spans 15 amino acids. Written as DNA, the CDR3 is TGCAGTGCAGTACACAGGGGGTCTAACACCGGGGAGCTGTTTTTT. Its translation: CSAVHRGSNTGELFF.

The rearrangement uses TRBV28 and TRBJ1-2; 7 nucleotides align to TRBD1. The CDR3 runs 16 residues. Germline CDR1 MDHEN, CDR2 SYDVKM. Trimming removed 7 bases from V and 0 bases from J; junction bases left unmatched: 11. For the CDR3, the DNA is TGTGCCAGCATGCAGGGGGGTGTCCTCTCTAACTATGGCTACACCTTC. This translates into CASMQGGVLSNYGYTF.

V gene TRBV14 combines with J gene TRBJ1-2; D gene unclear. The ends were cut back, 5 bases at V and 2 bases at J, with 9 bases in the middle. The CDR3 loop spans 13 amino acids. Germline V lookup: CDR1 SGHDN, CDR2 FVKESK. The CDR3 DNA reads TGTGCCAGCAGCGTCCGGGGAAACTATGGCTACACCTTC. This translates into CASSVRGNYGYTF.

This sequence joins TRBV12-3 or TRBV12-4 and TRBJ2-7; 9 bases are shared with TRBD1. The CDR3 sequence is 15 residues long. The junction had 11 bases not matched to a gene; V was cut back by 6 bases and J by 5 bases. CDR3 nucleotide sequence: TGTGCCAGCAGCCCTACAGGGGGCGCAAACCACGAGCAGTACTTC. Amino acids: CASSPTGGANHEQYF.